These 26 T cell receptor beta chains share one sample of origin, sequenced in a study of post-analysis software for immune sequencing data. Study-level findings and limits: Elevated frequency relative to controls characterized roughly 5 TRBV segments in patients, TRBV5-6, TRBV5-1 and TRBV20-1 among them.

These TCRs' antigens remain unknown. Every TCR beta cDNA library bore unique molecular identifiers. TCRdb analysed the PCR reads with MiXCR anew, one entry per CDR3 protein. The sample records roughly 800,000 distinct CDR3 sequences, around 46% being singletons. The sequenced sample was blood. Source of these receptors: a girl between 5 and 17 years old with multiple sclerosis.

In nucleotides, the CDR3 is TGCAGCGTTGTGGGTAAGGTGACAGACCAATATGGCTACACCTTC. It is translated as CSVVGKVTDQYGYTF. This sequence joins TRBV29-1 and TRBJ1-2; TRBD1 is a possible D gene (5 bases). Trimming removed 4 bases from V and 5 bases from J, with 20 bases in between. The CDR3 has 15 amino acids. Germline loops: CDR1 SQVTM, CDR2 ANQGSEA.

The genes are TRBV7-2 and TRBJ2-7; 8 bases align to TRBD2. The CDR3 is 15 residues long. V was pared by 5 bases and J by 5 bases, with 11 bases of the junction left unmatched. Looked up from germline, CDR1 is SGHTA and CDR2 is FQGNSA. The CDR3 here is CASSPRERESHEQYF. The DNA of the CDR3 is TGTGCCAGCAGCCCCAGGGAGCGGGAGAGCCACGAGCAGTACTTC.

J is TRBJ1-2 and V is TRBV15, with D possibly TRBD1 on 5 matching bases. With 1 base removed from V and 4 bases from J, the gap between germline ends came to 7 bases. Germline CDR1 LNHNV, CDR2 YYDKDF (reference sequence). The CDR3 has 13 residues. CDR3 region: CATSRGGSYGYTF. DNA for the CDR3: TGTGCCACCAGCAGAGGGGGCAGCTATGGCTACACCTTC.

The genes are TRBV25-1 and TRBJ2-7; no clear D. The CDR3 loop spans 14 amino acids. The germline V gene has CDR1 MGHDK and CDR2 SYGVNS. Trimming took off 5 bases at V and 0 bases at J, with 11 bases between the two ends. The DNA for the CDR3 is TGTGCCAGCAGTCCCGACGTGTTCTCCTACGAGCAGTACTTC. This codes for CASSPDVFSYEQYF.

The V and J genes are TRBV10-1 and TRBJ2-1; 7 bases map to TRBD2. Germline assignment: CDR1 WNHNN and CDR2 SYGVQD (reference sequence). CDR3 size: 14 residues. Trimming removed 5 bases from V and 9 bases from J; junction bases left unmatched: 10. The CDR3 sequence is CASSWSGKAGEQFF. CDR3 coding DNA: TGCGCCAGCAGTTGGAGCGGGAAAGCCGGTGAGCAGTTCTTC.

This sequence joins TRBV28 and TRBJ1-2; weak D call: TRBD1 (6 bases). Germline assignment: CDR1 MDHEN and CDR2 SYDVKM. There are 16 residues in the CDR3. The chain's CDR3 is CASSRGRGWRNYGYTF. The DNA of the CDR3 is TGTGCTAGCTCCAGGGGACGCGGTTGGAGGAACTATGGCTACACCTTC.

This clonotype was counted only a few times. The CDR3 loop reads CASSLAGATSGQGANYGYTF. In DNA, the CDR3 is TGTGCCAGCAGCTTAGCGGGAGCAACATCCGGACAGGGTGCTAACTATGGCTACACCTTC. The rearrangement uses TRBV7-9 and TRBJ1-2, with 8 bases lining up with TRBD1. The CDR3 is 20 residues long. Germline assignment: CDR1 SEHNR and CDR2 FQNEAQ (reference sequence). The J segment lost 0 bases and the V segment lost 0 bases, leaving 15 bases of the junction unmatched.

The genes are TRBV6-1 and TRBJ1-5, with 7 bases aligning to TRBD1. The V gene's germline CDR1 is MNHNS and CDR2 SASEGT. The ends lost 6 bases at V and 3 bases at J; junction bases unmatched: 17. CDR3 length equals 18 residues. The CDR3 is CASSFFLVLGQTNQPQHF. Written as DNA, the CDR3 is TGTGCCAGCAGCTTTTTCCTGGTCCTGGGACAGACCAATCAGCCCCAGCATTTT.

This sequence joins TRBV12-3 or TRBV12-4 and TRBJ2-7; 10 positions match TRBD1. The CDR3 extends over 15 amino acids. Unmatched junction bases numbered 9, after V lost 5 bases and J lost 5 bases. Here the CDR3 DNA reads TGTGCCAGCAGTCAACCTACGGGACAGGGGCACGAGCAGTACTTC. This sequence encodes CASSQPTGQGHEQYF.

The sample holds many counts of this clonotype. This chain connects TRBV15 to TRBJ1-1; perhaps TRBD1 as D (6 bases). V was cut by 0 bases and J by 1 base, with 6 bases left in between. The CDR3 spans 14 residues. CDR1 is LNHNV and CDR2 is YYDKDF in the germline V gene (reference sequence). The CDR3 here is CATSRDRGNTEAFF. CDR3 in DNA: TGTGCCACCAGCAGAGACAGGGGGAACACTGAAGCTTTCTTT.

Here the CDR3 DNA reads TGTGCCAGCAGCGGCCGGGACAGGGCGACCTACGAGCAGTACTTC. It is translated as CASSGRDRATYEQYF. The rearrangement links TRBV3-1 to TRBJ2-7; 9 nucleotides align to TRBD1. There are 15 residues in the CDR3. Germline V gene data show CDR1 as LGHDT and CDR2 as YNNKEL (reference sequence). V was pared by 5 bases and J by 2 bases, with 7 bases of the junction left unmatched.

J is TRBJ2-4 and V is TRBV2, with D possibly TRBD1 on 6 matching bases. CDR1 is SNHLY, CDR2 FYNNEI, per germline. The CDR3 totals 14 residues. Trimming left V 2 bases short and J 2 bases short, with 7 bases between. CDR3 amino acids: CASSEWDTKNIQYF. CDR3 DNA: TGTGCCAGCAGTGAATGGGACACCAAAAACATTCAGTACTTC.

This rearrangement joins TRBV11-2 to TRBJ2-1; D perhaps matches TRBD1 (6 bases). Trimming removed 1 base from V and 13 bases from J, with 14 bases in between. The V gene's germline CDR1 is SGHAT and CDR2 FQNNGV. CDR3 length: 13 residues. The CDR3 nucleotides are TGTGCCAGCAGCTTAGCGGGACAAGAGACCCAGTTCTTC. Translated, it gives CASSLAGQETQFF.

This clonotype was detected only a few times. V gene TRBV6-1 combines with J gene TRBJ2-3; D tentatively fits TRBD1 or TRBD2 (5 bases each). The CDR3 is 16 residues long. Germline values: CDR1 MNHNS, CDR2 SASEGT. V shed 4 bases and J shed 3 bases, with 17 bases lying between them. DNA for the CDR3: TGTGCCAGCAGTGTAGAGGGGATCGGTAGAACAGATACGCAGTATTTT. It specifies CASSVEGIGRTDTQYF.

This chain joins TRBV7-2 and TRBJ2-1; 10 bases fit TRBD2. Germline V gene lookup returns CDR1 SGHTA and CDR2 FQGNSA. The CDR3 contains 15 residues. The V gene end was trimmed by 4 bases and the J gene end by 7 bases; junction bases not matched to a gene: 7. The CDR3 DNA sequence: TGTGCCAGCAGCTACCTAGCGGGAGTCCTGAATGAGCAGTTCTTC. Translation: CASSYLAGVLNEQFF.

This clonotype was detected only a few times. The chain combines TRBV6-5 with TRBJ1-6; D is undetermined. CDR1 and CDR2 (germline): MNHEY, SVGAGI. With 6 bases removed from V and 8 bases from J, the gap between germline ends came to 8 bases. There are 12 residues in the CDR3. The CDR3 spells CASSRTDSPLHF. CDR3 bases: TGTGCCAGCAGCCGGACCGATTCACCCCTCCACTTT.

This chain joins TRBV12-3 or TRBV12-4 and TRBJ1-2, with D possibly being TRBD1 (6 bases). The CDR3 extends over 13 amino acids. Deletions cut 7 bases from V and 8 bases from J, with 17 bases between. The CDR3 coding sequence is TGTGCCAGCACCCCTGGGGGGGCAAGAGGCTACACCTTC. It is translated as CASTPGGARGYTF.

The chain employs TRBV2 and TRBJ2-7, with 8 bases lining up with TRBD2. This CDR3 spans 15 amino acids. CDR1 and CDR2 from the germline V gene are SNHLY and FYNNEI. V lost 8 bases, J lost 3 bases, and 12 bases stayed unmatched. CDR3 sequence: CASYVGREVGYEQYF. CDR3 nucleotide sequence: TGTGCCAGCTACGTGGGGCGGGAGGTCGGCTACGAGCAGTACTTC.

CDR3 coding DNA: TGCAGTGCCCCCTCTCGGTATGAGCAGTTCTTC. It yields the protein CSAPSRYEQFF. The chain is built from TRBV20-1 and TRBJ2-1, with D unresolved. V lost 6 bases to trimming and J lost 8 bases, with 11 bases between them. This CDR3 comprises 11 residues. Germline loops: CDR1 DFQATT, CDR2 SNEGSKA (reference sequence).

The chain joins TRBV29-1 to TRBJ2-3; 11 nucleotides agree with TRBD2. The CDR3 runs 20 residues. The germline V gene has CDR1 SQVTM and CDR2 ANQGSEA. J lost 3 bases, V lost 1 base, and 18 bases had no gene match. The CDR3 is CSVEGTAAVAGGPRTDTQYF. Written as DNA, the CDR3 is TGCAGCGTTGAAGGTACGGCGGCGGTAGCGGGAGGGCCAAGGACAGATACGCAGTATTTT.

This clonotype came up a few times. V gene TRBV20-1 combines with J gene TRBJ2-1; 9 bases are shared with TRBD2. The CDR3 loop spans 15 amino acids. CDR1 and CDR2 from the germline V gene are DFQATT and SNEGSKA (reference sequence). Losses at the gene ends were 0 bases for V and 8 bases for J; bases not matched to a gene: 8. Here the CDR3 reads CSARDTGTSIDEQFF. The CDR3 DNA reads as TGCAGTGCTAGAGACACCGGGACTAGCATCGATGAGCAGTTCTTC.

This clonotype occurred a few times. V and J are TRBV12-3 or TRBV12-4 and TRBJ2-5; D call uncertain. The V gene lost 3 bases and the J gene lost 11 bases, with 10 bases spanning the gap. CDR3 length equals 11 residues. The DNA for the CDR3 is TGTGCCAGCAGTTTTGGACCTGAGCAGTACTTC. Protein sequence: CASSFGPEQYF.

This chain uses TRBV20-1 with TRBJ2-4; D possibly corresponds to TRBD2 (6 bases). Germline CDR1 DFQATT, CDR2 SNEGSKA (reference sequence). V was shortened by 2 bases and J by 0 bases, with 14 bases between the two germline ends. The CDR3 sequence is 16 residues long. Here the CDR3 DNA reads TGCAGTGCTAGACCGCAGGTAGCGGTAGCCAAAAACATTCAGTACTTC. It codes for CSARPQVAVAKNIQYF.

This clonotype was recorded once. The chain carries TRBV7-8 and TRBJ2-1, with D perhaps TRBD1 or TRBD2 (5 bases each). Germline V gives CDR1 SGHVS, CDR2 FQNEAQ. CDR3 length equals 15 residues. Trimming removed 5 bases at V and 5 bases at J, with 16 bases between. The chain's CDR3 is CASSPGPPRDNEQFF. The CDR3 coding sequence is TGTGCCAGCAGCCCAGGGCCACCGCGGGACAATGAGCAGTTCTTC.

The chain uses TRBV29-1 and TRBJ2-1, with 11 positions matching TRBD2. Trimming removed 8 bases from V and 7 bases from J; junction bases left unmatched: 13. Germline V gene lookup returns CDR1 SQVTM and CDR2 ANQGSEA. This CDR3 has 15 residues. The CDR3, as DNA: TGCAGCTTATCCCGGACCGTAGCGGGGGGGAATGAGCAGTTCTTC. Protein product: CSLSRTVAGGNEQFF.

The CDR3 is CASSFRTPSSYEQYF. In DNA, the CDR3 is TGTGCCAGCAGCTTCCGGACACCCAGCTCCTACGAGCAGTACTTC. This rearrangement joins TRBV7-8 to TRBJ2-7; TRBD1 is a possible D gene (5 bases). With 3 bases removed from V and 0 bases from J, the gap between germline ends came to 12 bases. Germline V gene lookup returns CDR1 SGHVS and CDR2 FQNEAQ. There are 15 residues in the CDR3.